This T cell receptor beta chain was recorded in a study of regulatory T cells in long-lasting Graves disease. Study-wide background: It was over 5 years of antithyroid drugs, with positive TSH receptor antibodies, that meant persistent Graves' disease.

Researchers made TCR beta libraries by using iRepertoire HTBI primers and running Arm-PCR on CDR3 regions. Authors' processing steps: Samples revealed 50 to 70 TRBV and over twelve TRBJ segments. TCRdb called the multiplex PCR reads again in MiXCR, with one record for every CDR3 protein. These V and J calls are TCRdb output, not the study's own analysis. The sample holds a few hundred thousand distinct CDR3 sequences, 23% seen once. This clonotype turned up a few times. Its specificity is not known. Noted time point: persistent/refractory GD, antithyroid drugs over 5 years with positive TRAb. The TCR library used RNA extracted from PBMCs. Study-wide findings and caveats: Patients with persistent disease shared 2,500 to 3,500 public clonotypes, outpacing the 966 shared by new patients. Persistent disease preferred TRBV28, TRBJ1-2 and TRBJ2-5; new disease, TRBV20-1 and TRBJ2-1.

The ends lost 10 bases at V and 3 bases at J; junction bases unmatched: 11. The CDR3 consists of 14 residues. CDR1 and CDR2 (germline): ENHRY, SYGVKD. This rearrangement joins TRBV10-3 to TRBJ1-2, with 7 bases identical to TRBD1. Material: peripheral blood mononuclear cells (PBMCs), obtained when the disease was refractory, from a patient treated with antithyroid drugs. The TCR sequence derives from a female donor with Graves disease. CDR3 region: CATESRQGHYGYTF. The CDR3 DNA reads as TGTGCCACCGAAAGTAGACAGGGTCACTATGGCTACACCTTC.